The 7 T cell receptor beta chains listed next were all sequenced from one sample in a study of control samples from healthy donors and cancer patients. This table comes from immunoSEQ multiplex PCR, and its TCRdb copy is limited to in-frame clones, with some not included. The sample lists about 160,000 clones; roughly 94% were seen once. Sequenced material: PBMCs. Every receptor here comes from a man in his sixties with colorectal cancer.

CDR3 sequence reads: CASSVGSGGASFYNEQFF. As DNA, the CDR3 is TGTGCCAGCAGCGTAGGTAGCGGGGGGGCTAGTTTCTACAATGAGCAGTTCTTC. The chain is built from TRBV9 and TRBJ2-1, with 11 bases aligning to TRBD2. Per the germline V gene, CDR1 is SGDLS and CDR2 is YYNGEE. The CDR3 length is 18 residues. V trimming: 0 bases; J trimming: 3 bases; junction bases outside the gene matches: 8.

Here the CDR3 reads CASSQDGSGGRGNQPQHF. In DNA, the CDR3 is TGTGCCAGCAGCCAAGATGGGTCAGGGGGCAGGGGCAATCAGCCCCAGCATTTT. V usage is TRBV3-1 (or the pseudogene TRBV3-2) and J usage is TRBJ1-5; 8 bases match TRBD1. The V gene end was trimmed by 0 bases and the J gene end by 2 bases; junction bases not matched to a gene: 9. CDR1 LGHDT and CDR2 YNNKEL come from the germline V gene (reference sequence). There are 18 residues in the CDR3.

The chain is built from TRBV6-5 and TRBJ2-5; D not certain. Germline lookup yields CDR1 MNHEY and CDR2 SVGAGI. The CDR3 is 12 amino acids. Trimming removed 6 bases at V and 2 bases at J, with 7 bases between. The CDR3 loop reads CASRVSQETQYF. In nucleotides, the CDR3 is TGTGCCAGCAGGGTATCTCAAGAGACCCAGTACTTC.

V usage is TRBV7-9 and J usage is TRBJ2-5; D may correspond to TRBD1 or TRBD2 (5 bases each). Between the trimmed V and J ends, which lost 5 bases and 2 bases, there was a span of 15 bases. Germline CDR1 SEHNR, CDR2 FQNEAQ (reference sequence). CDR3 length equals 15 residues. CDR3 sequence: CASSPTGAAQETQYF. The CDR3 DNA is TGTGCCAGCAGCCCCACCGGGGCCGCTCAAGAGACCCAGTACTTC. The variable domain in full, with the rest retrieved from reference TRBV7-9 and TRBJ2-5, is DTGVSQNPRHKITKRGQNVTFRCDPISEHNRLYWYRQTLGQGPEFLTYFQNEAQLEKSRLLSDRFSAERPKGSFSTLEIQRTEQGDSAMYLCASSPTGAAQETQYFGPGTRLLVL.

This rearrangement joins TRBV12-3 or TRBV12-4 to TRBJ1-5; no reliable D call. CDR3 length: 11 residues. The V end lost 2 bases, the J end lost 9 bases, and 5 bases lay between the germline ends. CDR3 DNA sequence: TGTGCCAGCAGTTTAACCGGGCCCCAGCATTTT. This sequence encodes CASSLTGPQHF.

DNA for the CDR3: TGTGCCAGCAGTCTACAGGGGGACGAGTACGAGCAGTACTTC. Translating gives CASSLQGDEYEQYF. This chain connects TRBV6-5 to TRBJ2-7; 8 nucleotides match TRBD1. V was clipped by 5 bases and J by 4 bases; unmatched bases: 7. The CDR3 covers 14 residues. In germline, CDR1 is MNHEY, CDR2 SVGAGI.

This chain connects TRBV7-2 to TRBJ2-7; the match to TRBD2 covers 8 bases. J gave up 4 bases and V 6 bases, and 11 bases lay outside the gene matches. The CDR3 runs to 15 residues. Germline V gene data show CDR1 as SGHTA and CDR2 as FQGNSA. The CDR3 protein is CASSLAAGVRYEQYF. The CDR3 nucleotides read TGTGCCAGCAGTCTCGCAGCGGGGGTGCGGTACGAGCAGTACTTC.